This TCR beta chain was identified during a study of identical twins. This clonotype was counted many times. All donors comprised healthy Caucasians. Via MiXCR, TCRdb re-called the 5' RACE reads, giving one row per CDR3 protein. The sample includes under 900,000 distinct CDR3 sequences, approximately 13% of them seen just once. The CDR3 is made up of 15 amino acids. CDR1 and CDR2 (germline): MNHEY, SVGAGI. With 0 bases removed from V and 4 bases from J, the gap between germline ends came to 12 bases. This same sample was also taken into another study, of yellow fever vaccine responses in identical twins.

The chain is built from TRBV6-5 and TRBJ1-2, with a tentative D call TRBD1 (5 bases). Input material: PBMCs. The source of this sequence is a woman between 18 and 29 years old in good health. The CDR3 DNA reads TGTGCCAGCAGTTACTCGAGCCCAGGGAGCTATGGCTACACCTTC. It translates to CASSYSSPGSYGYTF.